The 27 T cell receptor beta chains below come from one sample, sequenced in a study of T cell repertoires in cytomegalovirus infection. Each CDR3 protein is one row after TCRdb ran MiXCR on the reads. The table records about 310,000 distinct CDR3 sequences, roughly a tenth of them present only once. The material sequenced was PBMCs. The receptors here all came from a human donor in good health (CMV status not recorded). Some clones in this sample may be carry-over from other donors' samples.

This clonotype was observed a handful of times. The chain combines TRBV12-3 or TRBV12-4 with TRBJ2-7; possibly TRBD1 for D (6 bases). The CDR3 consists of 15 residues. Trimming pared 4 bases from V and 3 bases from J, leaving 16 bases between. The CDR3 DNA sequence: TGTGCCAGCAGTTCCCCGGGCAGGGGTGTCTACGAGCAGTACTTC. Its translation is CASSSPGRGVYEQYF.

The CDR3 DNA reads as TGTGCCAGCTCATCGGGACTTCAGAGCTCTGGAAACACCATATATTTT. Amino acids: CASSSGLQSSGNTIYF. The genes are TRBV18 and TRBJ1-3; possible D gene TRBD1, 5 bases. Germline V gives CDR1 KGHSH, CDR2 LQKENI. This CDR3 comprises 16 residues. V dropped 5 bases and J dropped 0 bases, with 14 bases sitting between them. The full variable domain, its missing parts supplied by reference TRBV18 and TRBJ1-3, is NAGVMQNPRHLVRRRGQEARLRCSPMKGHSHVYWYRQLPEEGLKFMVYLQKENIIDESGMPKERFSAEFPKEGPSILRIQQVVRGDSAAYFCASSSGLQSSGNTIYFGEGSWLTVV.

CDR3 in DNA: TGCAGTGCTAGACAATTTGGGGTATTCGGCTATGGCTACACCTTC. The encoded protein is CSARQFGVFGYGYTF. The chain employs TRBV20-1 and TRBJ1-2; no clear D gene. The germline CDR1 and CDR2 sequences are DFQATT and SNEGSKA (reference sequence). The CDR3 covers 15 residues. Trimming left V 2 bases short and J 4 bases short, with 17 bases between.

This clonotype was seen at least ten times. This sequence joins TRBV7-9 and TRBJ1-1; D is undetermined. Trimming cost V 2 bases and J 7 bases, with 8 bases left between them. The CDR3 is made up of 12 amino acids. Germline V gene sequence: CDR1 SEHNR, CDR2 FQNEAQ (reference sequence). The CDR3 loop reads CASSLTGNEAFF. The CDR3 DNA reads as TGTGCCAGCAGCTTAACGGGGAATGAAGCTTTCTTT.

This clonotype came up many times. The rearrangement joins TRBV4-1 to TRBJ1-5, with D perhaps TRBD1 (5 bases). CDR3 size: 16 residues. Germline V CDR1 and CDR2: MGHRA, YSYEKL. V lost 0 bases and J 3 bases, leaving 12 bases between the germline ends. CDR3 DNA: TGCGCCAGCAGCCAAGAATTGGGACTCGTCAATCAGCCCCAGCATTTT. This translates into CASSQELGLVNQPQHF.

This clonotype was seen ten or more times. The gene calls are TRBV7-9 and TRBJ2-1; tentatively, D is TRBD2 (5 bases). Germline V gene data show CDR1 as SEHNR and CDR2 as FQNEAQ (reference sequence). This CDR3 comprises 15 residues. Trimming removed 5 bases from V and 0 bases from J, with 11 bases in between. This chain's CDR3 is CASSLRRDSYNEQFF. CDR3 in DNA: TGTGCCAGCAGCCTACGCCGGGACTCCTACAATGAGCAGTTCTTC.

This clonotype was seen many times. CDR3 region: CAIRRLTGNTIYF. The CDR3 DNA is TGTGCCATCAGAAGATTAACTGGAAACACCATATATTTT. V usage is TRBV10-3 and J usage is TRBJ1-3; D remains ambiguous. The ends were cut back, 6 bases at V and 2 bases at J, with 8 bases in the middle. This CDR3 spans 13 amino acids. Germline V gene sequence: CDR1 ENHRY, CDR2 SYGVKD.

This clonotype was found many times. The CDR3 spells CASNPGRVAGELFF. The CDR3 nucleotides are TGTGCCAGCAACCCCGGTAGGGTGGCCGGGGAGCTGTTTTTT. The chain couples TRBV7-3 to TRBJ2-2; D ambiguous. The CDR3 runs to 14 residues. V lost 7 bases to trimming and J lost 6 bases, with 15 bases between them. Germline V CDR1 and CDR2: SGHTA, FQGTGA.

V is TRBV9 and J is TRBJ2-7; perhaps D is TRBD1 or TRBD2 (5 bases each). CDR1 and CDR2 (germline): SGDLS, YYNGEE. Trimming shortened V by 3 bases and J by 6 bases, and 13 bases separated the two germline ends. There are 13 residues in the CDR3. CDR3 DNA: TGTGCCAGCAGCGCCGGGACCGGAGGCGAGCAGTACGTC. This translates into CASSAGTGGEQYV.

Many counts were recorded for this clonotype. The chain joins TRBV20-1 to TRBJ1-2, with 10 bases matching TRBD1. CDR1 is DFQATT, CDR2 SNEGSKA, per germline (reference sequence). The CDR3 runs to 14 residues. The J segment lost 4 bases and the V segment lost 5 bases, leaving 7 bases of the junction unmatched. Here the CDR3 reads CSASDRGLVYGYTF. For the CDR3, the DNA is TGCAGTGCTTCTGACAGGGGGCTGGTCTATGGCTACACCTTC.

The chain has TRBV20-1 and TRBJ2-3; 7 nucleotides align to TRBD2. There are 14 residues in the CDR3. Unmatched junction bases numbered 8, after V lost 4 bases and J lost 4 bases. Per the germline V gene, CDR1 is DFQATT and CDR2 is SNEGSKA (reference sequence). In nucleotides, the CDR3 is TGCAGTGCTATCCATGGGAGGGGTGCAGATACGCAGTATTTT. Protein sequence: CSAIHGRGADTQYF.

In its sample, this clonotype was seen many times. V is TRBV6-6 and J is TRBJ2-7; perhaps TRBD1 as D (5 bases). The CDR3 runs 11 residues. Germline V gene data show CDR1 as MNHNY and CDR2 as SVGAGI (reference sequence). Trimming took 6 bases from V and 2 from J, leaving 5 bases between them. CDR3: CASRTAYEQYF. In nucleotides, the CDR3 is TGTGCCAGCAGGACAGCCTACGAGCAGTACTTC.

This clonotype was detected ten times or more. The J gene is TRBJ2-1, the V gene TRBV12-3 or TRBV12-4; weak D call: TRBD1 (6 bases). The CDR3 has 15 amino acids. The V and J ends lost 5 bases and 6 bases respectively, with 17 bases between them. Here the CDR3 reads CASSAPQRGGNEQFF. CDR3 sequence (DNA): TGTGCCAGCAGTGCCCCACAACGAGGGGGCAATGAGCAGTTCTTC.

There are a few counts of this clonotype. This chain joins TRBV18 and TRBJ2-3, with D possibly being TRBD2 (6 bases). V was clipped by 2 bases and J by 3 bases, with 15 bases between them. Germline V gives CDR1 KGHSH, CDR2 LQKENI. The CDR3 loop spans 16 amino acids. The DNA of the CDR3 is TGTGCCAGCTCACCATCCGGTGGAGGGTTTACAGATACGCAGTATTTT. This codes for CASSPSGGGFTDTQYF.

Ten or more counts support this clonotype. V usage is TRBV7-2 and J usage is TRBJ1-2, with D unclear. V lost 2 bases and J 4 bases, leaving 8 bases between the germline ends. CDR3 length: 13 residues. Germline CDR1 reads SGHTA; CDR2 reads FQGNSA. CDR3 nucleotides: TGTGCCAGCAGCTTACAGGCCTCCTATGGCTACACCTTC. The encoded protein is CASSLQASYGYTF.

In this sample, this clonotype turned up many times. The chain has TRBV29-1 and TRBJ2-3; 10 bases align to TRBD2. The CDR3 covers 15 residues. V gave up 3 bases and J gave up 2 bases; unmatched junction bases: 5. CDR1 and CDR2 from the germline V gene are SQVTM and ANQGSEA. CDR3 DNA sequence: TGCAGCGTTGACCTTAGCGGGGGGCTCACAGATACGCAGTATTTT. It specifies CSVDLSGGLTDTQYF.

There are many counts of this clonotype. CDR3 loop: CASFPGREINYGYTF. The CDR3 DNA reads as TGTGCCAGCTTCCCAGGTCGGGAGATTAACTATGGCTACACCTTC. The chain couples TRBV12-3 or TRBV12-4 to TRBJ1-2; no reliable D call. The CDR3 extends over 15 amino acids. Trimming left V 8 bases short and J 1 base short, with 17 bases between.

Ten or more counts support this clonotype. The chain recombines TRBV4-2 with TRBJ1-2; 8 nucleotides line up with TRBD1. This CDR3 comprises 19 residues. Germline CDR1 reads LGHNA; CDR2 reads YNFKEQ. The ends lost 0 bases at V and 0 bases at J; junction bases unmatched: 12. The CDR3 DNA follows: TGTGCCAGCAGCCAAGATTTAGGGCAGGGGGCCACCTCTAACTATGGCTACACCTTC. Translation: CASSQDLGQGATSNYGYTF.

In its sample, this clonotype was seen a few times. The chain is built from TRBV20-1 and TRBJ1-5; no definite D call. Per the germline V gene, CDR1 is DFQATT and CDR2 is SNEGSKA (reference sequence). The CDR3 has 14 amino acids. Trimming shortened V by 6 bases and J by 0 bases, and 12 bases separated the two germline ends. Written as DNA, the CDR3 is TGCAGTGCCCTAGACGGACGTAGCAATCAGCCCCAGCATTTT. Protein: CSALDGRSNQPQHF.

This clonotype was counted a few times. A clone one base away is much larger, so this may be a read error. The V call is TRBV2, the J call TRBJ2-3; no definite D call. The CDR3 contains 14 residues. Germline CDR1 and CDR2: SNHLY and FYNNEI. The V and J ends lost 6 bases and 4 bases respectively, with 14 bases between them. CDR3 nucleotides: TGTGCCAGCAGCCTCGGGCGCCCCCCAGATACGCAGTATTTT. It codes for CASSLGRPPDTQYF.

In its sample, this clonotype was seen many times. The gene calls are TRBV19 and TRBJ2-2, with unresolved D. Per the germline V gene, CDR1 is LNHDA and CDR2 is SQIVND (reference sequence). Trimming pared 0 bases from V and 5 bases from J, leaving 1 base between. CDR3 length: 12 residues. CDR3 in amino acids: CASSIETGELFF. The CDR3 region has the DNA TGTGCCAGTAGTATAGAGACCGGGGAGCTGTTTTTT.

This clonotype was detected ten times or more. CDR3 bases: TGCAGCGTTGACCGGGATACGCAGTATTTT. Translating it yields CSVDRDTQYF. The chain is built from TRBV29-1 and TRBJ2-3; D call uncertain. This CDR3 comprises 10 residues. Germline V CDR1 and CDR2: SQVTM, ANQGSEA. Trimming shortened V by 3 bases and J by 6 bases, and 4 bases separated the two germline ends.

In this sample, this clonotype turned up many times. The genes are TRBV18 and TRBJ2-7; 13 nucleotides agree with TRBD2. From germline, CDR1 is KGHSH and CDR2 LQKENI. V shed 5 bases, J shed 2 bases, and the junction held 9 bases outside the gene matches. The CDR3 sequence is 17 residues long. The CDR3 nucleotides are TGTGCCAGCTCATTACAGGAGACTAGCGGGGGGACCTACGAGCAGTACGTC. Translated, it gives CASSLQETSGGTYEQYV.

This rearrangement joins TRBV7-9 to TRBJ1-5; unclear D gene. The germline V and J ends were trimmed by 3 bases and 6 bases, with 6 bases remaining between them. In germline, CDR1 is SEHNR, CDR2 FQNEAQ (reference sequence). The CDR3 runs to 12 residues. The CDR3 protein is CASSFDSQPQHF. The CDR3 DNA follows: TGTGCCAGCAGCTTCGATAGTCAGCCCCAGCATTTT.

V usage is TRBV20-1 and J usage is TRBJ1-1, with unresolved D. CDR3 length equals 14 residues. Germline V gene sequence: CDR1 DFQATT, CDR2 SNEGSKA (reference sequence). The V and J ends lost 0 bases and 0 bases respectively, with 8 bases between them. CDR3 in DNA: TGCAGTGCTAGAGAAGGCAGCTTGAACACTGAAGCTTTCTTT. Translation: CSAREGSLNTEAFF.

This clonotype has ten or more counts. This chain uses TRBV7-9 with TRBJ1-1, with D possibly TRBD1 on 5 matching bases. This CDR3 has 11 amino acids. CDR1 is SEHNR and CDR2 is FQNEAQ in the germline V gene (reference sequence). With 10 bases removed from V and 4 bases from J, the gap between germline ends came to 10 bases. CDR3 loop: CANGGGTEAFF. CDR3 nucleotide sequence: TGTGCCAACGGGGGGGGCACTGAAGCTTTCTTT.

This clonotype was recorded at least ten times. The rearrangement uses TRBV28 and TRBJ2-4; no reliable D call. With 2 bases removed from V and 6 bases from J, the gap between germline ends came to 11 bases. CDR3 length: 14 residues. Germline-derived CDR1 and CDR2 are MDHEN and SYDVKM. The CDR3 loop reads CASSLTTQRNIQYF. CDR3 coding DNA: TGTGCCAGCAGTTTAACCACCCAGAGAAACATTCAGTACTTC.